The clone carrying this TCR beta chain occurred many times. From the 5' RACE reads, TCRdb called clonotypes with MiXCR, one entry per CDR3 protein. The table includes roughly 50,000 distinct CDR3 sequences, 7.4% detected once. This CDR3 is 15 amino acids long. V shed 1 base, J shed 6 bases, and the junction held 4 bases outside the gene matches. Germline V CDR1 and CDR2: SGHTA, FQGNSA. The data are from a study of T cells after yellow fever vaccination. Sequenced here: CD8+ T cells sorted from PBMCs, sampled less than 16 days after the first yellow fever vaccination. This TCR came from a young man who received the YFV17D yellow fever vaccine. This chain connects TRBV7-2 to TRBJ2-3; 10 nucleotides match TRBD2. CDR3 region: CASSLGVAGGDTQYF. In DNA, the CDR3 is TGTGCCAGCAGCTTAGGGGTAGCGGGGGGTGATACGCAGTATTTT. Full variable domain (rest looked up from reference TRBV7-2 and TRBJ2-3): GAGVSQSPSNKVTEKGKDVELRCDPISGHTALYWYRQSLGQGLEFLIYFQGNSAPDKSGLPSDRFSAERTGGSVSTLTIQRTQQEDSAVYLCASSLGVAGGDTQYFGPGTRLTVL.